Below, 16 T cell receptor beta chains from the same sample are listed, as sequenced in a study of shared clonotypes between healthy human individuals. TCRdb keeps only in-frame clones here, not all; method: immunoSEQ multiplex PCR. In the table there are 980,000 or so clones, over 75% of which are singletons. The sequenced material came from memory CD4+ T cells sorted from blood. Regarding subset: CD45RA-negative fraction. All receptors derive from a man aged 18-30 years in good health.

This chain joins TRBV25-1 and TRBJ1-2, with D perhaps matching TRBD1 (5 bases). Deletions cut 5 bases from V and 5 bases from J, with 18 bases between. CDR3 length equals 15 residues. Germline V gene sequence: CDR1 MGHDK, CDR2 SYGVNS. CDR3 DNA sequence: TGTGCCAGCAGTAAAGGACACGGGTCTTTTTATGGCTACACCTTC. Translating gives CASSKGHGSFYGYTF.

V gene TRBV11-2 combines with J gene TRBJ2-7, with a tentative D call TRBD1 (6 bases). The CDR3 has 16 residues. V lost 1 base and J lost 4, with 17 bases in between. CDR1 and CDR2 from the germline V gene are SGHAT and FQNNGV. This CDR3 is CASSLVEQGRPYEQYF. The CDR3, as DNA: TGTGCCAGCAGCTTAGTTGAACAGGGCCGACCTTACGAGCAGTACTTC.

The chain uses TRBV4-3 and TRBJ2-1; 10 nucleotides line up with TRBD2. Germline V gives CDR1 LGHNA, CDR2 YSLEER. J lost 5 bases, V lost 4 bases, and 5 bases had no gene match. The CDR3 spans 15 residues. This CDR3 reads CASSLLGTSDNEQFF. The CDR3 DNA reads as TGCGCCAGCAGCCTTCTCGGGACTAGCGACAATGAGCAGTTCTTC.

CDR3 loop: CASRDVVNEKLFF. The DNA of the CDR3 is TGTGCCAGTAGGGACGTCGTGAATGAAAAACTGTTTTTT. The V call is TRBV19, the J call TRBJ1-4; no firm D call. The CDR3 runs 13 residues. Germline CDR1 and CDR2: LNHDA and SQIVND (reference sequence). V was cut by 6 bases and J by 5 bases, with 10 bases left in between.

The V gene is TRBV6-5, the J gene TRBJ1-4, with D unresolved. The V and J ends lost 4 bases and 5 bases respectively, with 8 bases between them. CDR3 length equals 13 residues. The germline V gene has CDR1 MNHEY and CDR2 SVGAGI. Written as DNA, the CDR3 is TGTGCCAGCAGTTCGGCAGGCAATGAAAAACTGTTTTTT. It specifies CASSSAGNEKLFF.

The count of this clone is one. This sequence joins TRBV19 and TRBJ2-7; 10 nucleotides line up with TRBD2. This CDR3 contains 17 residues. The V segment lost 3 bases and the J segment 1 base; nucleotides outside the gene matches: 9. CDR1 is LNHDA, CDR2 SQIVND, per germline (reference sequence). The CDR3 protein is CASSMHRTSGTSYEQYF. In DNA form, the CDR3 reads TGTGCCAGTAGTATGCACCGGACTAGCGGAACTTCCTACGAGCAGTACTTC.

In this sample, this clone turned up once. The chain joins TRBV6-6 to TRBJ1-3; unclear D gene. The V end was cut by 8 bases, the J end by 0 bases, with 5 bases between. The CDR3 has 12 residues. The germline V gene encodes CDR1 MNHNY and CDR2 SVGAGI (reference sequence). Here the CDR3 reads CASWGSGNTIYF. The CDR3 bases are TGTGCCAGCTGGGGCTCTGGAAACACCATATATTTT.

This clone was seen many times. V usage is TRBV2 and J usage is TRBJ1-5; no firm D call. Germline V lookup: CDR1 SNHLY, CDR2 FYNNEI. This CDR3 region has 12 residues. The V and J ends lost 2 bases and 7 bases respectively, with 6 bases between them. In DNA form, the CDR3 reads TGTGCCAGCAGTGAAACGGGGCAGCCCCAGCATTTT. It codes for CASSETGQPQHF.

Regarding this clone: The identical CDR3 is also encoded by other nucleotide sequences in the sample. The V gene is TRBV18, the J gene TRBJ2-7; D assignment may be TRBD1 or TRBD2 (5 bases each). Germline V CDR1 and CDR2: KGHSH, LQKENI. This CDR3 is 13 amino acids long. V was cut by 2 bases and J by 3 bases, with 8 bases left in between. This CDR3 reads CASSPGDLYEQYF. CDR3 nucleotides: TGTGCCAGCTCACCAGGGGACCTCTACGAGCAGTACTTC.

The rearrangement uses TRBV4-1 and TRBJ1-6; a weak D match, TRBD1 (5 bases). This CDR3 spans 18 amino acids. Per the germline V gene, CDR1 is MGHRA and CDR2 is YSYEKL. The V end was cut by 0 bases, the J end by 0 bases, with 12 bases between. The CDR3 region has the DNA TGCGCCAGCAGCCAAGATGGGGCCCCGAGCTCCTATAATTCACCCCTCCACTTT. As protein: CASSQDGAPSSYNSPLHF.

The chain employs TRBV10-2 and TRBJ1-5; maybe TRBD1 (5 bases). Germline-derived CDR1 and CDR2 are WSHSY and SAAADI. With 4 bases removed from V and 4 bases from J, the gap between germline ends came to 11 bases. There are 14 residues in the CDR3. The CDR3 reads CASSVSGLNQPQHF. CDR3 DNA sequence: TGCGCCAGCAGTGTTTCAGGGCTGAATCAGCCCCAGCATTTT.

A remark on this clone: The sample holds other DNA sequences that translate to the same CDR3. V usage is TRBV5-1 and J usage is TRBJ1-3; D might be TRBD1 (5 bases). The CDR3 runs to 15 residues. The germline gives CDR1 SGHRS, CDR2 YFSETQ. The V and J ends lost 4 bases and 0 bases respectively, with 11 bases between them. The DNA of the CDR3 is TGCGCCAGCAGCCTCGGGACGGTCTCTGGAAACACCATATATTTT. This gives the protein CASSLGTVSGNTIYF. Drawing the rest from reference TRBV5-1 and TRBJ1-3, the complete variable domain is KAGVTQTPRYLIKTRGQQVTLSCSPISGHRSVSWYQQTPGQGLQFLFEYFSETQRNKGNFPGRFSGRQFSNSRSEMNVSTLELGDSALYLCASSLGTVSGNTIYFGEGSWLTVV.

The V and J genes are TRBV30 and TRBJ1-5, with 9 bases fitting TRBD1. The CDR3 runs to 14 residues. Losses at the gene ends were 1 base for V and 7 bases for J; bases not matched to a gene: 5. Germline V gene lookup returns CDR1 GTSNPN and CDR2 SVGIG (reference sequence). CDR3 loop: CAWSADRGGQPQHF. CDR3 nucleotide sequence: TGTGCCTGGAGTGCGGACAGGGGAGGGCAGCCCCAGCATTTT.

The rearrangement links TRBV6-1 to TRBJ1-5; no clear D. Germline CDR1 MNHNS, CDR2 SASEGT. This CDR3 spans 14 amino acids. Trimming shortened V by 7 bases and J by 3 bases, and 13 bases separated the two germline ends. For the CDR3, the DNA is TGTGCCAGCACTGGAGGGCCCAACAATCAGCCCCAGCATTTT. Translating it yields CASTGGPNNQPQHF.

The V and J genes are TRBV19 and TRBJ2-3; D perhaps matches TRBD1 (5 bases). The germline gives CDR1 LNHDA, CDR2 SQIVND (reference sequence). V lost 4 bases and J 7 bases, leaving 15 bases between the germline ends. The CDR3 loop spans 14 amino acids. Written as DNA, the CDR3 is TGTGCCAGTAGTACTAGTCCCCCAGGGAATACGCAGTATTTT. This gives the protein CASSTSPPGNTQYF.

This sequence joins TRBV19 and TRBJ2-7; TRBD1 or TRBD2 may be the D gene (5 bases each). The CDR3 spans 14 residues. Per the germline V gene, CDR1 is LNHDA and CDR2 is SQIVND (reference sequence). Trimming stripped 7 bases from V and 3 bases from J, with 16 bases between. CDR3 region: CASNPGGTNYEQYF. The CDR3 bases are TGTGCCAGTAATCCGGGTGGGACCAACTACGAGCAGTACTTC. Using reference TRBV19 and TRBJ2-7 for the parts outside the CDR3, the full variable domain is DGGITQSPKYLFRKEGQNVTLSCEQNLNHDAMYWYRQDPGQGLRLIYYSQIVNDFQKGDIAEGYSVSREKKESFPLTVTSAQKNPTAFYLCASNPGGTNYEQYFGPGTRLTVT.